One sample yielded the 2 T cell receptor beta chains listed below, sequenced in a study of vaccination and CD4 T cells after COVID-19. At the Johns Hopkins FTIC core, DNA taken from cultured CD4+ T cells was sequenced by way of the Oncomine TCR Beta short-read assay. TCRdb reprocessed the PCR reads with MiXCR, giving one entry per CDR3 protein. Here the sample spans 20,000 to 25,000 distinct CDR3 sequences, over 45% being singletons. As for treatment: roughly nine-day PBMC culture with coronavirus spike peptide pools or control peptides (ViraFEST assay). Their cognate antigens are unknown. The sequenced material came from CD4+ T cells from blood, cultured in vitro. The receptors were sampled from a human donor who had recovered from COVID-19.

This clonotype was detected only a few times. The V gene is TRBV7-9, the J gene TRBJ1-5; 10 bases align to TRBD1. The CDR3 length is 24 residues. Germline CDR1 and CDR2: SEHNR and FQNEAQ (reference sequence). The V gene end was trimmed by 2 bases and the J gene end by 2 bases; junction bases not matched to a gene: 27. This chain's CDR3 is CASSLSYFGARQGASRYGNQPQHF. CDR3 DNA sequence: TGTGCCAGCAGCTTATCTTACTTTGGGGCTAGACAGGGGGCGTCGAGGTATGGCAATCAGCCCCAGCATTTT.

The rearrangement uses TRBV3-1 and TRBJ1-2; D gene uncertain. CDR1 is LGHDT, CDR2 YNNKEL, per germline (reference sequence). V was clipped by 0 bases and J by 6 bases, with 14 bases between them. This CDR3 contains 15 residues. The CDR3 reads CASSQDMADWNGYTF. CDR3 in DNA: TGTGCCAGCAGCCAAGATATGGCGGATTGGAATGGCTACACCTTC.